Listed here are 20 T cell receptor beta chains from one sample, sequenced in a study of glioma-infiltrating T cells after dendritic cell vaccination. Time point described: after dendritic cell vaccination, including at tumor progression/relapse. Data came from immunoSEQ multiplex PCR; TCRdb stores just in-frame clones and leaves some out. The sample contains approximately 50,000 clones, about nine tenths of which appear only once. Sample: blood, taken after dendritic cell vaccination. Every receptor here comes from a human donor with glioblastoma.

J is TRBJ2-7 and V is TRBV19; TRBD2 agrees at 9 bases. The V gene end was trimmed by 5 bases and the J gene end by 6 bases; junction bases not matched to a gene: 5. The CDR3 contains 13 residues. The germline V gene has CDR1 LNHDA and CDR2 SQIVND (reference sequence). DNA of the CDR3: TGTGCCAGTAGTGCGGGAGGGCTTGTCGAGCAGTACTTC. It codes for CASSAGGLVEQYF.

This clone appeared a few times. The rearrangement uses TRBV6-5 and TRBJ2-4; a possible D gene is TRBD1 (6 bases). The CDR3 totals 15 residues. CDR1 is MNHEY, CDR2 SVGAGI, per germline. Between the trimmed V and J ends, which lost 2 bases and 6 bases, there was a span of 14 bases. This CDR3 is CASSYAAGVGNIQYF. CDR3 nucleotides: TGTGCCAGCAGTTACGCGGCAGGGGTCGGAAACATTCAGTACTTC.

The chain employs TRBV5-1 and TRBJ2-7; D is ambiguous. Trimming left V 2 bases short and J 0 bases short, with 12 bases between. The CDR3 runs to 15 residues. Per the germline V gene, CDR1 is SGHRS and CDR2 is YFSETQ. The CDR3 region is CASSLSILSSYEQYF. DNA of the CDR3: TGCGCCAGCAGCTTAAGCATACTTAGCTCCTACGAGCAGTACTTC.

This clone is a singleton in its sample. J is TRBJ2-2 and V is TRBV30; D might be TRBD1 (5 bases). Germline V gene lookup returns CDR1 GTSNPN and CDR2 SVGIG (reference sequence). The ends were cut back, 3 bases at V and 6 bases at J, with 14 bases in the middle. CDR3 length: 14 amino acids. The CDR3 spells CAWRPRGDAGELFF. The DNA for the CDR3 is TGTGCCTGGAGGCCAAGGGGCGACGCCGGGGAGCTGTTTTTT.

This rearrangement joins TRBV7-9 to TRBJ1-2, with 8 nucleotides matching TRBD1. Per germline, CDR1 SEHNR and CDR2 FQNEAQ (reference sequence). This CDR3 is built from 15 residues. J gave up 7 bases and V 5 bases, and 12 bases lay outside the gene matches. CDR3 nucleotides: TGTGCCAGCAGCCAGCTTGGACAGGGAAGCCCTGGCTACACCTTC. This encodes CASSQLGQGSPGYTF.

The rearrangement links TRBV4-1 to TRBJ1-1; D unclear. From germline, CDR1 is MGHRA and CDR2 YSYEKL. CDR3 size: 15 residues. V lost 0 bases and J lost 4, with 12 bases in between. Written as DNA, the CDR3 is TGCGCCAGCAGCCAAGAAGTATACGGGAGCACTGAAGCTTTCTTT. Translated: CASSQEVYGSTEAFF.

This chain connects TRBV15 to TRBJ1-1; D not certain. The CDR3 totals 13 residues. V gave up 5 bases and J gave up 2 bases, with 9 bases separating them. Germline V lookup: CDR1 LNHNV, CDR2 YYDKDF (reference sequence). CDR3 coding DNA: TGTGCCACCAGCCGAGCAGGCAACACTGAAGCTTTCTTT. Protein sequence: CATSRAGNTEAFF.

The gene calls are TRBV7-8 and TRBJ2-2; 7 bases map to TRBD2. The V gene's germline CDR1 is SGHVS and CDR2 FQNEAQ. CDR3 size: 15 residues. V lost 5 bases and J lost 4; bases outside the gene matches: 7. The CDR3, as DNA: TGTGCCAGCAGCCAAAGCGGGGCGGGCACCGGGGAGCTGTTTTTT. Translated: CASSQSGAGTGELFF.

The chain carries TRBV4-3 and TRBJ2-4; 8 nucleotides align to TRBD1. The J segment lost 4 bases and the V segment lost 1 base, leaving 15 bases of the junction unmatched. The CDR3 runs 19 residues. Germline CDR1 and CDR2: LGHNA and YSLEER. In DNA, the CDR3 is TGCGCCAGCAGCCAAGGGTCGGGGACAGGACGTTATTTGAAAAACATTCAGTACTTC. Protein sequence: CASSQGSGTGRYLKNIQYF.

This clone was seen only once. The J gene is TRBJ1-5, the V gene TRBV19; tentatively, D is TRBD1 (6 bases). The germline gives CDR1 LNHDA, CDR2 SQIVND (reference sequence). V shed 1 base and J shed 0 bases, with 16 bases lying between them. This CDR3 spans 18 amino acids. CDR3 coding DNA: TGTGCCAGTAGTATAGCCGGCACAGGGAGAGGTAGCAATCAGCCCCAGCATTTT. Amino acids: CASSIAGTGRGSNQPQHF.

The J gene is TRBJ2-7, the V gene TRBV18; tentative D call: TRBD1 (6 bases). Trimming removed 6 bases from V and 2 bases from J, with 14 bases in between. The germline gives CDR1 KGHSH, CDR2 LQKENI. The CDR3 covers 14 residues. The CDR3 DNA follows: TGTGCCAGCTCCCCTTTAGGGGGTACCTACGAGCAGTACTTC. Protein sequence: CASSPLGGTYEQYF. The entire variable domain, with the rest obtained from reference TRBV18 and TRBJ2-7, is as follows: NAGVMQNPRHLVRRRGQEARLRCSPMKGHSHVYWYRQLPEEGLKFMVYLQKENIIDESGMPKERFSAEFPKEGPSILRIQQVVRGDSAAYFCASSPLGGTYEQYFGPGTRLTVT.

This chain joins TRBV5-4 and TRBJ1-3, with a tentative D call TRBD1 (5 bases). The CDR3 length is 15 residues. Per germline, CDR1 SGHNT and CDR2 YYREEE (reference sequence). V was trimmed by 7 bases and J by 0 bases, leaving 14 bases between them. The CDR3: CASGRTGGSGNTIYF. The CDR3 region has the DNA TGTGCCAGCGGTAGAACCGGGGGCTCTGGAAACACCATATATTTT. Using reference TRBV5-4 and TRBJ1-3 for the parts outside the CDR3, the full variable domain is ETGVTQSPTHLIKTRGQQVTLRCSSQSGHNTVSWYQQALGQGPQFIFQYYREEENGRGNFPPRFSGLQFPNYSSELNVNALELDDSALYLCASGRTGGSGNTIYFGEGSWLTVV.

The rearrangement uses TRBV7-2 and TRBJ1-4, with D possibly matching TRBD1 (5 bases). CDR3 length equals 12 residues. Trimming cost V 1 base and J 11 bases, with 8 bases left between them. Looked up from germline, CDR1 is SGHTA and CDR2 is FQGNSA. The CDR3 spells CASSLGGGKLFF. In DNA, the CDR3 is TGTGCCAGCAGCTTAGGGGGGGGGAAACTGTTTTTT.

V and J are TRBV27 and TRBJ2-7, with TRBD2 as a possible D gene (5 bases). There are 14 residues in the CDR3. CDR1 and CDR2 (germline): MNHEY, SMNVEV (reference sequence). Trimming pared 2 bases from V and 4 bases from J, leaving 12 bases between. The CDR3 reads CASSLGSGSYEQYF. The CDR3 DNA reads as TGTGCCAGCAGTTTAGGCAGCGGCTCATACGAGCAGTACTTC.

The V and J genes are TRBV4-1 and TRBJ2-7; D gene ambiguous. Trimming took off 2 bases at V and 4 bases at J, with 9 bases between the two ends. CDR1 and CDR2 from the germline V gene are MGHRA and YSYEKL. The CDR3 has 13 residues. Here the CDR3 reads CASSQTLTYEQYF. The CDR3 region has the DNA TGCGCCAGCAGCCAAACCCTGACTTACGAGCAGTACTTC.

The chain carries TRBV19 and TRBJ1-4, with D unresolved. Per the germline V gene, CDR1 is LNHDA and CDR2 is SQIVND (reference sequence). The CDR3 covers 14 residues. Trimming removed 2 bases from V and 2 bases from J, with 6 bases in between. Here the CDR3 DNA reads TGTGCCAGTAGTATAACGGGGACTAATGAAAAACTGTTTTTT. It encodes CASSITGTNEKLFF. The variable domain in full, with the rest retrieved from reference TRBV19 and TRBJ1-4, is DGGITQSPKYLFRKEGQNVTLSCEQNLNHDAMYWYRQDPGQGLRLIYYSQIVNDFQKGDIAEGYSVSREKKESFPLTVTSAQKNPTAFYLCASSITGTNEKLFFGSGTQLSVL.

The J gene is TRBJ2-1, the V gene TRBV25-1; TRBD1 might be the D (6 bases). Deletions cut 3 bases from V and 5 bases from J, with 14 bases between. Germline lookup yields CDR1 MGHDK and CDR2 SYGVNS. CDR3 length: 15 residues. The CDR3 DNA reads TGTGCCAGCAGTGACCAGGGGCTCGGGAACAATGAGCAGTTCTTC. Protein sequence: CASSDQGLGNNEQFF.

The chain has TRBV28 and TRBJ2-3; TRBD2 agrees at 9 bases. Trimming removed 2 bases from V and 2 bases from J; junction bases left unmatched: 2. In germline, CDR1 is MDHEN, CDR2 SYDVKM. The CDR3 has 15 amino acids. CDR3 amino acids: CASSLAGGDTDTQYF. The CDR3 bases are TGTGCCAGCAGTTTAGCGGGAGGGGACACAGATACGCAGTATTTT. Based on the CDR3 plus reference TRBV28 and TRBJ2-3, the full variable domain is DVKVTQSSRYLVKRTGEKVFLECVQDMDHENMFWYRQDPGLGLRLIYFSYDVKMKEKGDIPEGYSVSREKKERFSLILESASTNQTSMYLCASSLAGGDTDTQYFGPGTRLTVL.

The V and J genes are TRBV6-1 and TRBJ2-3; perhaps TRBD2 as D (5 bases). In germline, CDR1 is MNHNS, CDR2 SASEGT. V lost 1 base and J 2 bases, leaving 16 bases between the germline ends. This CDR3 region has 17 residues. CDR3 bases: TGTGCCAGCAGTGAAGTAATATCATCGCGGGTCACAGATACGCAGTATTTT. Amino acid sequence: CASSEVISSRVTDTQYF.

The CDR3 nucleotides read TGTGCCAGCAGCCGGGACTACTACAATGAGCAGTTCTTC. It specifies CASSRDYYNEQFF. The chain has TRBV13 and TRBJ2-1, with 7 bases fitting TRBD2. V shed 5 bases, J shed 3 bases, and the junction held 1 base outside the gene matches. The CDR3 extends over 13 amino acids. CDR1 is PRHDT, CDR2 FYEKMQ, per germline (reference sequence).